The clone carrying this T cell receptor (beta chain) has ten or more counts. This entry is derived from a study of T cells after yellow fever vaccination. The CDR3 has 14 residues. V lost 4 bases, J lost 5 bases, and 12 bases lay in between. CDR1 is SGHNT, CDR2 YYREEE, per germline (reference sequence). The TCR cDNA carried a universal primer site and UMIs from 5'RACE template switching. TCRdb redid the calling of the 5' RACE reads with MiXCR, one entry per CDR3 protein. This repertoire shows some 80,000 distinct CDR3 sequences, 10% to 15% found once; its top ten account for under 30%. The study, taken as a whole, reports: A faster peak, day 5 versus 15, was reached by the weaker secondary response. Reappearance after the booster was observed for most primary-vaccination clones (96% CD4, almost 90% CD8). Researchers noted that a small share of clonotypes showed up in both CD4 and CD8 compartments.

This chain joins TRBV5-4 and TRBJ2-2; TRBD1 is a possible D gene (6 bases). The sequences come from CD8+ T cells not binding an NS4B(214-222) dextramer, sorted from PBMCs, collected roughly 20 days after the first yellow fever vaccination. The TCR originated in a man aged 18 to 29 who received the YFV17D yellow fever vaccine. CDR3 protein: CASSPGVATGELFF. The CDR3 DNA reads TGTGCCAGCAGCCCAGGGGTGGCTACCGGGGAGCTGTTTTTT.